This T cell receptor (beta chain) was captured by sequencing in a study of identical twins. Study observations and caveats: Models underestimated how often monozygotic twins shared out-of-frame TCR alpha.

This clonotype has just a few counts. Antigen specificity is unknown. TCRdb re-analysed the 5' RACE reads in MiXCR, keeping a single row per CDR3 protein. In the table there are approximately 210,000 distinct CDR3 sequences, about a tenth of which are singletons. The sequence was obtained from a woman between 18 and 30 years old in good health. The sequenced material came from memory (CD45RO+) T cells sorted from blood.

CDR3 residues: CASTVDGLEGYTF. CDR3 DNA sequence: TGTGCCAGCACGGTAGACGGGTTGGAGGGCTACACCTTC. The chain employs TRBV6-1 and TRBJ1-2; D remains ambiguous. V was trimmed by 7 bases and J by 8 bases, leaving 17 bases between them. This CDR3 is 13 amino acids long. CDR1 is MNHNS, CDR2 SASEGT, per germline.